These 25 T cell receptor beta chains were sequenced from one sample in a study of identical twins. TCRdb redid the calling of the 5' RACE reads with MiXCR, one entry per CDR3 protein. The table includes some 270,000 distinct CDR3 sequences, approximately 8.6% detected once. The same specimen was also included in a second study, on yellow fever vaccine responses in identical twins.

The specimen sequenced was CD8+ T cells sorted from blood. The receptor set was obtained from a woman between 18 and 30 years old in good health.

This clonotype was seen many times. The chain recombines TRBV29-1 with TRBJ1-1; a possible D gene is TRBD1 (6 bases). Per the germline V gene, CDR1 is SQVTM and CDR2 is ANQGSEA. V was clipped by 1 base and J by 4 bases, with 7 bases between them. This CDR3 has 12 amino acids. The CDR3 DNA follows: TGCAGCGTTGAAGTACAGGGCACTGAAGCTTTCTTT. The encoded protein is CSVEVQGTEAFF.

The chain has TRBV12-3 or TRBV12-4 and TRBJ2-1; TRBD2 aligns across 8 bases. With 9 bases clipped from V and 7 bases from J, the junction kept 8 bases outside the gene matches. CDR3 length equals 13 residues. The CDR3 loop is CASSGIAGNEQFF. In DNA, the CDR3 is TGTGCCAGTAGCGGGATAGCAGGTAATGAGCAGTTCTTC.

At least ten counts were recorded for this clonotype. The CDR3 DNA sequence: TGCGCCAGCAGCCAAGGGGAATTGGGACATGAGCAGTACTTC. As protein: CASSQGELGHEQYF. V gene TRBV4-3 combines with J gene TRBJ2-7, with D perhaps matching TRBD1 (6 bases). Germline-derived CDR1 and CDR2 are LGHNA and YSLEER. The CDR3 consists of 14 residues. V was clipped by 1 base and J by 7 bases, with 14 bases between them.

This clonotype was seen more than once but under ten times. The chain carries TRBV9 and TRBJ2-7, with D possibly TRBD1 on 5 matching bases. This CDR3 comprises 15 residues. V lost 3 bases and J 0 bases, leaving 13 bases between the germline ends. CDR1 is SGDLS, CDR2 YYNGEE, per germline. The CDR3 sequence is CASSAWGTPSYEQYF. CDR3 DNA sequence: TGTGCCAGCAGCGCCTGGGGCACCCCCTCCTACGAGCAGTACTTC.

This clonotype was detected ten times or more. The chain employs TRBV5-1 and TRBJ2-7; TRBD1 aligns across 9 bases. V lost 5 bases and J lost 7; bases outside the gene matches: 7. CDR1 is SGHRS and CDR2 is YFSETQ in the germline V gene. This CDR3 has 13 residues. For the CDR3, the DNA is TGCGCCAGCAGACAAGACAGGGGGGGAGAGCAGTACTTC. Protein sequence: CASRQDRGGEQYF.

Concerning this clonotype itself: The junction does not match germline at one end; this may be a read error. This chain uses TRBV5-5 with TRBJ2-2, with D perhaps TRBD1 or TRBD2 (5 bases each). Germline-derived CDR1 and CDR2 are SGHKS and YYEKEE (reference sequence). The CDR3 covers 14 residues. The CDR3 region has the DNA TGTGCCAGCAGCCTTAGGGGCCACACCGGGGAGCTGCTTTTT. It yields the protein CASSLRGHTGELLF.

This clonotype was seen many times. This chain connects TRBV28 to TRBJ2-2; a weak D match, TRBD1 (5 bases). Germline CDR1 and CDR2: MDHEN and SYDVKM. Trimming left V 3 bases short and J 2 bases short, with 10 bases between. This CDR3 is 15 amino acids long. The CDR3 region is CASSFRQTNTGELFF. CDR3 DNA: TGTGCCAGCAGTTTCCGACAGACAAACACCGGGGAGCTGTTTTTT.

This clonotype showed up many times. V usage is TRBV6-2 or TRBV6-3 and J usage is TRBJ2-1; D possibly corresponds to TRBD1 (5 bases). The V and J ends lost 11 bases and 4 bases respectively, with 9 bases between them. This CDR3 is 11 amino acids long. In germline, CDR1 is MNHEY, CDR2 SVGEGT. The CDR3 is CASQGYNEQFF. The DNA for the CDR3 is TGTGCCTCTCAGGGTTACAATGAGCAGTTCTTC.

This clonotype was seen at least ten times. The rearrangement uses TRBV4-3 and TRBJ2-7; 10 bases align to TRBD1. V was clipped by 5 bases and J by 3 bases; unmatched bases: 7. Per germline, CDR1 LGHNA and CDR2 YSLEER. CDR3 size: 15 residues. CDR3 sequence: CASSVSRDRGYEQYF. CDR3 sequence (DNA): TGCGCCAGCAGCGTCAGCCGGGACAGGGGCTACGAGCAGTACTTC.

This clonotype occurred many times. The V and J genes are TRBV12-5 and TRBJ2-1, with TRBD2 as a possible D gene (6 bases). In germline, CDR1 is LGHNT, CDR2 FRNRAP. Trimming left V 1 base short and J 9 bases short, with 10 bases between. The CDR3 covers 13 residues. The CDR3 sequence: CASGLAYSGEQFF. CDR3 nucleotides: TGTGCTAGTGGTTTGGCCTATAGCGGTGAGCAGTTCTTC.

The CDR3 here is CASSFRFGDTQYF. CDR3 sequence (DNA): TGTGCCAGCAGTTTTAGATTCGGGGATACGCAGTATTTT. The J gene is TRBJ2-3, the V gene TRBV28; D unresolved. Germline CDR1 MDHEN, CDR2 SYDVKM. V lost 3 bases and J lost 6, with 10 bases in between. This CDR3 comprises 13 residues.

This clonotype was observed many times. The gene calls are TRBV27 and TRBJ2-3; D is unresolved. Between the trimmed V and J ends, which lost 2 bases and 2 bases, there was a span of 5 bases. Germline V gives CDR1 MNHEY, CDR2 SMNVEV (reference sequence). This CDR3 is 13 amino acids long. The CDR3 region has the DNA TGTGCCAGCAGTTTAATCTCCACAGATACGCAGTATTTT. It specifies CASSLISTDTQYF.

The chain uses TRBV7-8 and TRBJ2-5; TRBD2 matches 11 bases. Losses at the gene ends were 3 bases for V and 1 base for J; bases not matched to a gene: 1. The CDR3 covers 15 residues. CDR1 SGHVS and CDR2 FQNEAQ come from the germline V gene. The CDR3 DNA reads TGTGCCAGCAGCTTTAGCGGGGGGGCCCAAGAGACCCAGTACTTC. It translates to CASSFSGGAQETQYF.

This clonotype was detected a few times. J is TRBJ1-3 and V is TRBV15; 8 positions agree with TRBD1. The CDR3 is 14 residues long. The J segment lost 1 base and the V segment lost 8 bases, leaving 4 bases of the junction unmatched. CDR1 and CDR2 (germline): LNHNV, YYDKDF (reference sequence). The CDR3 DNA reads as TGTGCCACCTTGGACAGGGAGTCTGGAAACACCATATATTTT. This translates into CATLDRESGNTIYF.

This clonotype was recorded a few times. The rearrangement uses TRBV4-2 and TRBJ2-1, with unresolved D. In germline, CDR1 is LGHNA, CDR2 YNFKEQ. CDR3 length: 15 residues. Trimming shortened V by 1 base and J by 7 bases, and 14 bases separated the two germline ends. In DNA, the CDR3 is TGTGCCAGCAGCCAAGTGGAGACCCCTGGAAATGAGCAGTTCTTC. Translated: CASSQVETPGNEQFF.

This clonotype was observed a few times. The chain couples TRBV7-8 to TRBJ2-7; 9 positions match TRBD1. Germline loops: CDR1 SGHVS, CDR2 FQNEAQ. The CDR3 loop spans 18 amino acids. The V and J ends lost 3 bases and 4 bases, in that order; junction bases with no gene match: 16. The CDR3 loop is CASSFAPVITGGSYEQYF. CDR3 coding DNA: TGTGCCAGCAGCTTCGCCCCAGTTATTACAGGGGGCTCGTACGAGCAGTACTTC. The entire variable domain, with the rest obtained from reference TRBV7-8 and TRBJ2-7, is as follows: GAGVSQSPRYKVAKRGQDVALRCDPISGHVSLFWYQQALGQGPEFLTYFQNEAQLDKSGLPSDRFFAERPEGSVSTLKIQRTQQEDSAVYLCASSFAPVITGGSYEQYFGPGTRLTVT.

This clonotype was detected only a few times. The rearrangement links TRBV27 to TRBJ2-5, with TRBD1 as a possible D gene (6 bases). V lost 6 bases and J lost 5, with 13 bases in between. Germline V CDR1 and CDR2: MNHEY, SMNVEV (reference sequence). This CDR3 comprises 13 residues. This CDR3 reads CASRETGFETQYF. CDR3 DNA sequence: TGTGCCAGCAGGGAGACAGGATTTGAGACCCAGTACTTC.

This clonotype was recorded at least ten times. The chain links TRBV14 to TRBJ2-1, with D perhaps TRBD1 (5 bases). Germline V lookup: CDR1 SGHDN, CDR2 FVKESK. V lost 6 bases, J lost 2 bases, and 14 bases lay in between. CDR3 length: 15 amino acids. The CDR3 reads CASSPPDTPYNEQFF. CDR3 coding DNA: TGTGCCAGCAGTCCGCCGGACACCCCCTACAATGAGCAGTTCTTC.

The sample holds a few counts of this clonotype. The chain joins TRBV6-6 to TRBJ2-7; 8 bases fit TRBD1. The CDR3 covers 11 residues. The V gene end was trimmed by 7 bases and the J gene end by 6 bases; junction bases not matched to a gene: 2. Per the germline V gene, CDR1 is MNHNY and CDR2 is SVGAGI (reference sequence). CDR3 nucleotide sequence: TGTGCCAGCACAGGGGGCATCGAGCAGTACTTC. Protein product: CASTGGIEQYF.

This clonotype has a count of ten or more. The V call is TRBV29-1, the J call TRBJ1-1; 7 bases are shared with TRBD1. The ends lost 6 bases at V and 5 bases at J; junction bases unmatched: 9. This CDR3 has 13 amino acids. CDR1 SQVTM and CDR2 ANQGSEA come from the germline V gene. The CDR3 DNA sequence: TGCAGCGTGCAAACAGGGGAAGGGACTGAAGCTTTCTTT. Translation gives CSVQTGEGTEAFF.

The rearrangement uses TRBV2 and TRBJ2-3; D unresolved. The CDR3 contains 15 residues. Deletions cut 10 bases from V and 2 bases from J, with 19 bases between. The V gene's germline CDR1 is SNHLY and CDR2 FYNNEI. CDR3 residues: CATPGVGSNTDTQYF. The CDR3 DNA reads as TGTGCCACCCCTGGAGTGGGCTCAAACACAGATACGCAGTATTTT.

This clonotype was observed a few times. The chain is built from TRBV6-5 and TRBJ2-3, with 7 bases matching TRBD2. The CDR3 runs to 18 residues. Germline V CDR1 and CDR2: MNHEY, SVGAGI. The V segment lost 2 bases and the J segment 2 bases; nucleotides outside the gene matches: 13. The CDR3 here is CASSYGGVWREHTDTQYF. In DNA, the CDR3 is TGTGCCAGCAGTTACGGTGGGGTGTGGCGGGAGCACACAGATACGCAGTATTTT.

This clonotype was observed at least ten times. DNA for the CDR3: TGTGCCAGCAGTTTGGGGACGGAAGAGACCCAGTACTTC. It codes for CASSLGTEETQYF. The rearrangement uses TRBV12-3 or TRBV12-4 and TRBJ2-5; the D gene could be TRBD1 or TRBD2 (5 bases each). V lost 3 bases, J lost 3 bases, and 8 bases lay in between. CDR3 length equals 13 residues.

This clonotype was counted between two and nine times. V usage is TRBV15 and J usage is TRBJ2-7, with 7 nucleotides matching TRBD1. There are 15 residues in the CDR3. V lost 2 bases to trimming and J lost 5 bases; unmatched junction nucleotides: 9. The germline V gene has CDR1 LNHNV and CDR2 YYDKDF (reference sequence). As DNA, the CDR3 is TGTGCCACCAGCAGACCACCGGGACAGAACGACGAGCAGTACTTC. It encodes CATSRPPGQNDEQYF.

This clonotype was detected a few times. This rearrangement joins TRBV7-3 to TRBJ2-7; TRBD1 matches at 7 bases. The CDR3 spans 16 residues. With 5 bases clipped from V and 3 bases from J, the junction kept 13 bases outside the gene matches. Germline V gene lookup returns CDR1 SGHTA and CDR2 FQGTGA. The CDR3: CASSPQAGTAIYEQYF. DNA for the CDR3: TGTGCCAGCAGCCCCCAAGCCGGGACAGCGATCTACGAGCAGTACTTC.